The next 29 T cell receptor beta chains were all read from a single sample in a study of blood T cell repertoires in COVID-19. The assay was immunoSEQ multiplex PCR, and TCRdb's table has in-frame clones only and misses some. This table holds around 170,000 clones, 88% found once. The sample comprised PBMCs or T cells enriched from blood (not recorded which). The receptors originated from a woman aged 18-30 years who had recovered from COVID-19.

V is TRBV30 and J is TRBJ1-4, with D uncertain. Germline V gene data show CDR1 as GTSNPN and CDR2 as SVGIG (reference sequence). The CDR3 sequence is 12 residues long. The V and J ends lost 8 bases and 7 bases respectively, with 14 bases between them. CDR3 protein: CAHQRVGEKLFF. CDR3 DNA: TGTGCCCACCAGAGGGTGGGTGAAAAACTGTTTTTT.

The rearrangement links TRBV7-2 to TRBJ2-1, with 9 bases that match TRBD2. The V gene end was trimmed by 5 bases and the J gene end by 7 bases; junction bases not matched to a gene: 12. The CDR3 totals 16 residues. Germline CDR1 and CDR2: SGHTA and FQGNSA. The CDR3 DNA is TGTGCCAGCAGCCCCCAGCGGGGGGCCTTAGGGAATGAGCAGTTCTTC. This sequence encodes CASSPQRGALGNEQFF.

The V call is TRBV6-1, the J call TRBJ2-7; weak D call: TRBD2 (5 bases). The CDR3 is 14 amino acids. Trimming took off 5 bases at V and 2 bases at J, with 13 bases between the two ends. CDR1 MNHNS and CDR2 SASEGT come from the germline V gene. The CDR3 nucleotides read TGTGCCAGCAGTCCGGGAACCGAGACCTACGAGCAGTACTTC. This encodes CASSPGTETYEQYF.

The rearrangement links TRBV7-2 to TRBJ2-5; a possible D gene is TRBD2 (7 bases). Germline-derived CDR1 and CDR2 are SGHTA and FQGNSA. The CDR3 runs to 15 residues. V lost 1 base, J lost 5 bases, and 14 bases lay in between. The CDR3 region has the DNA TGTGCCAGCAGCTTAGTAGGGGGGGCTATGGAGACCCAGTACTTC. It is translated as CASSLVGGAMETQYF.

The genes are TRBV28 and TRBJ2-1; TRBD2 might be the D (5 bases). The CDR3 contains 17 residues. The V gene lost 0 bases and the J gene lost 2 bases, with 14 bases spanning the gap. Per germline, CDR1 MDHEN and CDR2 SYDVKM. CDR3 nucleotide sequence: TGTGCCAGCAGTTTATGGGGAGAGAGCAACGCCTACAATGAGCAGTTCTTC. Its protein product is CASSLWGESNAYNEQFF.

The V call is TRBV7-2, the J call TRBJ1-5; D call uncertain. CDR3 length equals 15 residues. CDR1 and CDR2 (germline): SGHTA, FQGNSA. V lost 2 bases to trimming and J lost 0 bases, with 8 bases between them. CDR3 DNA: TGTGCCAGCAGCTTAATGGCTTATAGCAATCAGCCCCAGCATTTT. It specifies CASSLMAYSNQPQHF.

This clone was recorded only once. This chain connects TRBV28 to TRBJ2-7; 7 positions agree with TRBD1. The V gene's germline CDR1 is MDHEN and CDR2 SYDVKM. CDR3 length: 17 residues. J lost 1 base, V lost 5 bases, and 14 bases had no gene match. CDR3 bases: TGTGCCAGCAGTAATGACAGGGTAGGAAGGATGTCCTACGAGCAGTACTTC. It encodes CASSNDRVGRMSYEQYF.

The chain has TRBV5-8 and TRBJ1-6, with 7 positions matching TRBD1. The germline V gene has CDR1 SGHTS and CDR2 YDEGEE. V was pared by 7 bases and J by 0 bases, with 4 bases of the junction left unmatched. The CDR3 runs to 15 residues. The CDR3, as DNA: TGTGCCAGCGTGGGACAGCTCTCCTATAATTCACCCCTCCACTTT. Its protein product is CASVGQLSYNSPLHF.

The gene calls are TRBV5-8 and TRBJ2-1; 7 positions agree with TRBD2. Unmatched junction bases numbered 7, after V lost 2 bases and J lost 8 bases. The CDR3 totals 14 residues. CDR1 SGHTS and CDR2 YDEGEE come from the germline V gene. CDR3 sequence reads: CASSFLVGGDEQFF. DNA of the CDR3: TGTGCCAGCAGCTTCCTGGTTGGGGGGGATGAGCAGTTCTTC.

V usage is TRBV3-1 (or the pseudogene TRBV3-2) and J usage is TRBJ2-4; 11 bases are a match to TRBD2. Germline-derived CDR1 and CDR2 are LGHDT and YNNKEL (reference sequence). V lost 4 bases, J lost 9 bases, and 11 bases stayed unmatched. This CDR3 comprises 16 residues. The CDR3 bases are TGTGCCAGCAGCCCCCTGAGTAGCGGGGGGGCTGTCATTCAGTACTTC. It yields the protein CASSPLSSGGAVIQYF.

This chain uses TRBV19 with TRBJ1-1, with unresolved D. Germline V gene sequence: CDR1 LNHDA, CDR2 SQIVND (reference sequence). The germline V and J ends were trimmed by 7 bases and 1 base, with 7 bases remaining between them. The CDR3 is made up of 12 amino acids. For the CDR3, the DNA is TGTGCCAGTACCTTCCGGAACACTGAAGCTTTCTTT. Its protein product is CASTFRNTEAFF.

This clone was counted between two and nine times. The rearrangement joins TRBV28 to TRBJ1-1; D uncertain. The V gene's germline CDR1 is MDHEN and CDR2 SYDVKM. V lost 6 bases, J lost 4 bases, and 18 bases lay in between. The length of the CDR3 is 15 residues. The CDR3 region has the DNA TGTGCCAGCAGACTAGACCTTACCTTAGGCACTGAAGCTTTCTTT. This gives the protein CASRLDLTLGTEAFF. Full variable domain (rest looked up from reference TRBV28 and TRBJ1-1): DVKVTQSSRYLVKRTGEKVFLECVQDMDHENMFWYRQDPGLGLRLIYFSYDVKMKEKGDIPEGYSVSREKKERFSLILESASTNQTSMYLCASRLDLTLGTEAFFGQGTRLTVV.

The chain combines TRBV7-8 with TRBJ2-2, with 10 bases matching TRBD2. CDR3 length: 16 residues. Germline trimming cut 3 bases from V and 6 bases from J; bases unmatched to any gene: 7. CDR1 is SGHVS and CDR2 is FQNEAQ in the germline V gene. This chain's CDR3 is CASSLAGTSAAGELFF. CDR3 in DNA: TGTGCCAGCAGCTTGGCCGGGACTAGCGCGGCCGGGGAGCTGTTTTTT.

The CDR3 sequence is CASSPPVAGAEFTGELFF. The CDR3 DNA sequence: TGTGCCAGCTCACCACCAGTAGCAGGGGCAGAGTTCACCGGGGAGCTGTTTTTT. The rearrangement uses TRBV18 and TRBJ2-2, with D possibly being TRBD1 (6 bases). Looked up from germline, CDR1 is KGHSH and CDR2 is LQKENI. The CDR3 consists of 18 residues. V gave up 0 bases and J gave up 4 bases, with 18 bases separating them.

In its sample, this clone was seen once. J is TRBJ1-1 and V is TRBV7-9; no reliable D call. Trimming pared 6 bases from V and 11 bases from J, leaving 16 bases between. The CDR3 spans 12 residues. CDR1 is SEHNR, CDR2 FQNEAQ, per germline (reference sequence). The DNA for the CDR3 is TGTGCCAGCAGTCCTGACGGGGAGTATGCTTTCTTT. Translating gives CASSPDGEYAFF.

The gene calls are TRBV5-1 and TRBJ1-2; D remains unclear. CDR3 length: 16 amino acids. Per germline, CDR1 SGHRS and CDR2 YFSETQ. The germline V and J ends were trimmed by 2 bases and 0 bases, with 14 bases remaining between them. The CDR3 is CASSLGSGVTNYGYTF. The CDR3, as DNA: TGCGCCAGCAGCTTAGGTTCCGGAGTTACTAACTATGGCTACACCTTC.

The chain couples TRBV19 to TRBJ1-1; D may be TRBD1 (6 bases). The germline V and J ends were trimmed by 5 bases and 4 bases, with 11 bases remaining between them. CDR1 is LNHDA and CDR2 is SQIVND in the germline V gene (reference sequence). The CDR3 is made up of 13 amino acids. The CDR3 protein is CASSAGGPTEAFF. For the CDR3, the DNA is TGTGCCAGTAGTGCGGGGGGGCCCACTGAAGCTTTCTTT.

The CDR3: CASSLWASYNEQFF. As DNA, the CDR3 is TGTGCCAGCAGTTTATGGGCCTCCTACAATGAGCAGTTCTTC. V is TRBV27 and J is TRBJ2-1; D is undetermined. The CDR3 contains 14 residues. V was clipped by 1 base and J by 0 bases, with 4 bases between them. Per germline, CDR1 MNHEY and CDR2 SMNVEV (reference sequence).

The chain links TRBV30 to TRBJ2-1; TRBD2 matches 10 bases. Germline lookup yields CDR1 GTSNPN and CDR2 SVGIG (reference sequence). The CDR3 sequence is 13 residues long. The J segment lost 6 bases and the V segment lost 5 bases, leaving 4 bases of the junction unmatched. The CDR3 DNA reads TGTGCCTGGGAGCGGGAGGGCCTCAATGAGCAGTTCTTC. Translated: CAWEREGLNEQFF.

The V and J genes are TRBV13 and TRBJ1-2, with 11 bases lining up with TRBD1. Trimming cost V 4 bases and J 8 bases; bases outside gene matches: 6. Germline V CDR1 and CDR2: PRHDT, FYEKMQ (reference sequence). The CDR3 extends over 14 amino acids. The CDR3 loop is CASSWEDRGQGYTF. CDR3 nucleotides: TGTGCCAGCAGCTGGGAGGACAGGGGGCAAGGCTACACCTTC.

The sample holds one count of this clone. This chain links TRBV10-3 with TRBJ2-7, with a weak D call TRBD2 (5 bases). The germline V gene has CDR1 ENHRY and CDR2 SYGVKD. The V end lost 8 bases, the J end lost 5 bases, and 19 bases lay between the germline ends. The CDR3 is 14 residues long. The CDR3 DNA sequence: TGTGCCATCGCTAGAGACTATAACACTGACGAGCAGTACTTC. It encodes CAIARDYNTDEQYF.

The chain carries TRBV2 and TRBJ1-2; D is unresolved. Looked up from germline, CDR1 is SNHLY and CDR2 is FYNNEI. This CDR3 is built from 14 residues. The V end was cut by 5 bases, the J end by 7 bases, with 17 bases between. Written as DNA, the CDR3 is TGTGCCAGCAGTAGTTCCGGGGTTGAAGGTGGCTACACCTTC. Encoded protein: CASSSSGVEGGYTF.

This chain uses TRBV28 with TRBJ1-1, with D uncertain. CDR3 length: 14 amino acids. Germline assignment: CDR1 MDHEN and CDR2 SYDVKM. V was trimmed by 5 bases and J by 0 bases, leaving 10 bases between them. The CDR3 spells CASSPPGMNTEAFF. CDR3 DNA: TGTGCCAGCAGTCCCCCGGGGATGAACACTGAAGCTTTCTTT. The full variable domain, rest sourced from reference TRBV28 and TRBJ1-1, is DVKVTQSSRYLVKRTGEKVFLECVQDMDHENMFWYRQDPGLGLRLIYFSYDVKMKEKGDIPEGYSVSREKKERFSLILESASTNQTSMYLCASSPPGMNTEAFFGQGTRLTVV.

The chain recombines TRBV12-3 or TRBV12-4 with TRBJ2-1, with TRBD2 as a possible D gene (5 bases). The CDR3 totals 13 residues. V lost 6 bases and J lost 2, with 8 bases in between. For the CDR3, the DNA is TGTGCCAGCAGAGCCGGGACCTACAATGAGCAGTTCTTC. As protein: CASRAGTYNEQFF.

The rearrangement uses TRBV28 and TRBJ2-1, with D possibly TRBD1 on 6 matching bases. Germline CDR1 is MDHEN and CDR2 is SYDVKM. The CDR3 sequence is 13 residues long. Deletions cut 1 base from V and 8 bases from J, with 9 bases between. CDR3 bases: TGTGCCAGCAGTTTATACAGGGTTGATGAGCAGTTCTTC. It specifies CASSLYRVDEQFF.

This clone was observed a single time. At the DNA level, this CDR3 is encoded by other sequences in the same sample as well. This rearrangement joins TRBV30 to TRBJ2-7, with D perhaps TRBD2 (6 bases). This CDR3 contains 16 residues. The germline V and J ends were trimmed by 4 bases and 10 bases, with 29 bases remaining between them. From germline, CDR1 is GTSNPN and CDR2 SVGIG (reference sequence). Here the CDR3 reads CAWTSRGTGRVGGQYF. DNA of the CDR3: TGTGCCTGGACCTCCCGCGGAACAGGTCGGGTCGGGGGTCAGTACTTC.

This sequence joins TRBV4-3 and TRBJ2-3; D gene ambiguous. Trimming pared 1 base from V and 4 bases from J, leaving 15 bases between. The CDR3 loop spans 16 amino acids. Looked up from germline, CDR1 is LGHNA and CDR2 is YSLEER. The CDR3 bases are TGCGCCAGCAGCCAAGTTGTTAACTGGTCTCCAGATACGCAGTATTTT. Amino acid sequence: CASSQVVNWSPDTQYF.

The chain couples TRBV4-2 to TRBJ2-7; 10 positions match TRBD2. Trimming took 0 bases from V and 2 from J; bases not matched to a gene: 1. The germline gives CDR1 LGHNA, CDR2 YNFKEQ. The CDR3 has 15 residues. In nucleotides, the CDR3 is TGTGCCAGCAGCCAAGATCTAGCGGGGGCCTACGAGCAGTACTTC. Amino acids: CASSQDLAGAYEQYF.

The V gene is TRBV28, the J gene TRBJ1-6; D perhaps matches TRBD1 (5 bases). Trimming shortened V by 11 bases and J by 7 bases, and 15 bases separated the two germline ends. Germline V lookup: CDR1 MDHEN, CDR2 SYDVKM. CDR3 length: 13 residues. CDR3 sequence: CAVGLSGNSPLHF. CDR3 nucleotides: TGTGCCGTCGGGTTGTCAGGGAATTCACCCCTCCACTTT.